Listed below are T cell receptor beta chains from one sample, sequenced in a study of shared T cell receptors in the human thymus. Some clones are missing from TCRdb's copy, which holds only in-frame ones; the method was immunoSEQ multiplex PCR. In the table there are about 660,000 clones, approximately 88% of which are singletons. These data also formed part of another study, on human thymus T cells.

What was sequenced was thymocytes. The source is a boy under three years old with a congenital heart defect. CDR3s include the opening cysteine and the closing phenylalanine or tryptophan. Each record gives: clone size, V gene, J gene, D gene, CDR3 protein, CDR3 DNA. A D gene is named only where the DNA matches it firmly. The size of a clone is reported for some rows only, either as once, few or many, or as a class for expanded clones.

size: .; V: TRBV11-3; J: TRBJ1-1; D: .; CDR3: CASSLDRLKGPAFF; DNA: TGTGCCAGCAGCTTAGATCGGCTAAAGGGGCCAGCTTTCTTT
size: .; V: TRBV18; J: TRBJ2-7; D: TRBD2; CDR3: CASSPRLAGACEQYF; DNA: TGTGCCAGCTCACCCCGACTAGCGGGAGCTTGCGAGCAGTACTTC
size: .; V: TRBV5-8; J: TRBJ2-1; D: .; CDR3: CASIPDLSSYNEQFF; DNA: TGTGCCAGCATCCCGGACTTAAGCTCCTACAATGAGCAGTTCTTC
size: .; V: TRBV5-7; J: TRBJ2-7; D: TRBD1; CDR3: CASSPGTAQIYEQYF; DNA: TGTGCCAGCAGCCCCGGGACAGCTCAAATCTACGAGCAGTACTTC
size: .; V: TRBV25-1; J: TRBJ2-7; D: .; CDR3: CASNDEGGYEQYF; DNA: TGTGCCAGCAACGATGAGGGTGGGTACGAGCAGTACTTC
size: .; V: TRBV11-3; J: TRBJ2-1; D: .; CDR3: CASSLVPGHEQFF; DNA: TGTGCCAGCAGCTTAGTACCAGGCCATGAGCAGTTCTTC
size: .; V: TRBV29-1; J: TRBJ2-1; D: TRBD2; CDR3: CSVEDFSGSHNEQFF; DNA: TGCAGCGTTGAAGATTTCAGCGGGAGTCATAATGAGCAGTTCTTC
size: .; V: TRBV6-1; J: TRBJ1-5; D: TRBD1; CDR3: CASRARGQHHQPQHF; DNA: TGTGCCAGCAGGGCCAGGGGACAGCATCATCAGCCCCAGCATTTT
size: .; V: TRBV5-5; J: TRBJ1-2; D: .; CDR3: CASSPISPFYGYTF; DNA: TGTGCCAGCAGCCCTATATCCCCCTTCTATGGCTACACCTTC
size: .; V: TRBV2; J: TRBJ1-5; D: .; CDR3: CASSDRQNSNQPQHF; DNA: TGTGCCAGCAGTGACAGGCAAAATAGCAATCAGCCCCAGCATTTT
size: .; V: TRBV28; J: TRBJ1-4; D: .; CDR3: CASSDSGGDDEKLFF; DNA: TGTGCCAGCAGTGACTCGGGAGGAGATGATGAAAAACTGTTTTTT
size: .; V: TRBV4-2; J: TRBJ1-2; D: TRBD1; CDR3: CASSQGVRDRGVVYGYTF; DNA: TGTGCCAGCAGCCAAGGGGTCCGGGACAGGGGTGTAGTCTATGGCTACACCTTC
size: .; V: TRBV19; J: TRBJ1-4; D: .; CDR3: CASSPATTATNEKLFF; DNA: TGTGCCAGTAGCCCAGCAACTACTGCAACTAATGAAAAACTGTTTTTT
size: .; V: TRBV7-9; J: TRBJ2-5; D: .; CDR3: CASSLAPPVSRQETQYF; DNA: TGTGCCAGCAGCTTAGCCCCGCCGGTTTCTCGTCAAGAGACCCAGTACTTC
size: .; V: TRBV11-3; J: TRBJ2-3; D: TRBD2; CDR3: CASSLVPSGSGAPDTQYF; DNA: TGTGCCAGCAGCTTAGTTCCTAGCGGGAGCGGCGCCCCAGATACGCAGTATTTT
size: .; V: TRBV7-9; J: TRBJ1-1; D: .; CDR3: CASSLTASGGVEAFF; DNA: TGTGCCAGCAGCTTAACGGCGTCTGGGGGGGTTGAAGCTTTCTTT
size: .; V: TRBV6-5; J: TRBJ2-2; D: TRBD2; CDR3: CASSSQAGVLTGELFF; DNA: TGTGCCAGCAGTTCCCAGGCGGGAGTCTTGACCGGGGAGCTGTTTTTT
size: .; V: TRBV11-3; J: TRBJ1-2; D: .; CDR3: CASSSPSLGGGGYTF; DNA: TGTGCCAGCAGCTCTCCCAGCCTAGGGGGGGGTGGCTACACCTTC
size: .; V: TRBV11-2; J: TRBJ2-4; D: TRBD2; CDR3: CASSLRLAGTKNIQYF; DNA: TGTGCCAGCAGCCTACGACTAGCGGGCACCAAAAACATTCAGTACTTC
size: .; V: TRBV28; J: TRBJ2-5; D: TRBD2; CDR3: CASRLAGDQETQYF; DNA: TGTGCCAGCAGATTAGCGGGGGACCAAGAGACCCAGTACTTC
size: .; V: TRBV18; J: TRBJ1-2; D: TRBD1; CDR3: CASSPKPIEGANYGYTF; DNA: TGTGCCAGCTCACCGAAACCAATCGAGGGGGCGAACTATGGCTACACCTTC
size: .; V: TRBV6-5; J: TRBJ2-7; D: TRBD2; CDR3: CASSQTSGRAYEQYF; DNA: TGTGCCAGCAGCCAGACTAGCGGGAGGGCCTACGAGCAGTACTTC
size: .; V: TRBV7-9; J: TRBJ2-1; D: .; CDR3: CASSPQRQQFF; DNA: TGTGCCAGCAGCCCCCAGCGTCAGCAGTTCTTC
size: .; V: TRBV14; J: TRBJ2-1; D: TRBD1; CDR3: CASSQERKGQGANEQFF; DNA: TGTGCCAGCAGCCAAGAAAGAAAAGGACAGGGTGCCAATGAGCAGTTCTTC
size: once; V: TRBV9; J: TRBJ1-2; D: TRBD1; CDR3: CASSETGQAYGYTF; DNA: TGTGCCAGCAGCGAGACGGGACAGGCCTATGGCTACACCTTC
size: .; V: TRBV18; J: TRBJ2-7; D: TRBD2; CDR3: CASSPPIGSHGGEQYF; DNA: TGTGCCAGCTCACCACCCATCGGGAGCCACGGGGGGGAGCAGTACTTC
size: .; V: TRBV6-6; J: TRBJ1-2; D: TRBD1; CDR3: CASSWEPRDRVNGYTF; DNA: TGTGCCAGCAGTTGGGAACCCCGGGACAGGGTGAATGGCTACACCTTC
size: .; V: TRBV30; J: TRBJ2-7; D: TRBD1; CDR3: CAWSVTGVWGEQYF; DNA: TGTGCCTGGAGTGTGACAGGGGTATGGGGGGAGCAGTACTTC
size: .; V: TRBV27; J: TRBJ2-7; D: .; CDR3: CASKEYEQYF; DNA: TGTGCCAGCAAGGAGTACGAGCAGTACTTC
size: .; V: TRBV29-1; J: TRBJ2-3; D: TRBD1; CDR3: CSVGGDSPSTDTQYF; DNA: TGCAGCGTTGGAGGGGACAGCCCTAGCACAGATACGCAGTATTTT
size: .; V: TRBV7-2; J: TRBJ1-5; D: .; CDR3: CASSWEGEVDDQPQHF; DNA: TGTGCCAGCAGTTGGGAGGGAGAGGTTGACGATCAGCCCCAGCATTTT
size: .; V: TRBV11-2; J: TRBJ2-1; D: TRBD2; CDR3: CASSHQTSGSLGVENEQFF; DNA: TGTGCCAGCAGCCACCAGACTAGCGGGAGCCTTGGGGTGGAGAATGAGCAGTTCTTC
size: .; V: TRBV7-6; J: TRBJ2-2; D: TRBD2; CDR3: CASSPGLAATGELFF; DNA: TGTGCCAGCAGCCCGGGACTAGCGGCTACCGGGGAGCTGTTTTTT
size: .; V: TRBV5-1; J: TRBJ2-3; D: .; CDR3: CASSWGTFTDTQYF; DNA: TGCGCCAGCAGCTGGGGGACTTTCACAGATACGCAGTATTTT
size: once; V: TRBV15; J: TRBJ2-2; D: TRBD2; CDR3: CATSRKRLAGSTGELFF; DNA: TGTGCCACCAGCAGGAAGCGACTAGCGGGGAGCACCGGGGAGCTGTTTTTT
size: .; V: TRBV27; J: TRBJ2-7; D: TRBD2; CDR3: CASSRRTSGRVGYEQYF; DNA: TGTGCCAGCAGTCGACGGACTAGCGGGAGAGTCGGGTACGAGCAGTACTTC
size: .; V: TRBV21-1; J: TRBJ2-7; D: .; CDR3: CASSEAGGTYEQYF; DNA: TGTGCCAGCAGCGAAGCGGGAGGGACCTACGAGCAGTACTTC
size: .; V: TRBV15; J: TRBJ2-3; D: TRBD2; CDR3: CATSKTRLAGGFSSTDTQYF; DNA: TGTGCCACCAGCAAAACAAGACTAGCGGGAGGATTCTCTAGCACAGATACGCAGTATTTT
size: .; V: TRBV5-4; J: TRBJ2-2; D: TRBD2; CDR3: CASSLLAGSGELFF; DNA: TGTGCCAGCAGCTTGTTAGCGGGATCCGGGGAGCTGTTTTTT
size: .; V: TRBV4-2; J: TRBJ2-1; D: TRBD1; CDR3: CASSQAQTGGYNEQFF; DNA: TGTGCCAGCAGCCAAGCTCAGACAGGGGGCTACAATGAGCAGTTCTTC
size: .; V: TRBV12-5; J: TRBJ2-7; D: TRBD2; CDR3: CASGFPSGRAAYEQYF; DNA: TGTGCTAGTGGTTTCCCGAGCGGGAGGGCCGCCTACGAGCAGTACTTC
size: .; V: TRBV15; J: TRBJ1-1; D: .; CDR3: CATSYNRDIYTEAFF; DNA: TGTGCCACCAGCTACAACCGGGACATTTACACTGAAGCTTTCTTT
size: .; V: TRBV19; J: TRBJ1-4; D: .; CDR3: CASRQSGEEKLFF; DNA: TGTGCCAGTAGGCAGTCAGGGGAAGAAAAACTGTTTTTT
size: .; V: TRBV19; J: TRBJ1-5; D: .; CDR3: CASNPPGWGHYSNQPQHF; DNA: TGTGCCAGTAACCCCCCCGGTTGGGGACACTATAGCAATCAGCCCCAGCATTTT
size: .; V: TRBV5-6; J: TRBJ2-5; D: TRBD2; CDR3: CASSRLAGQETQYF; DNA: TGTGCCAGCAGCCGACTAGCGGGACAAGAGACCCAGTACTTC
size: .; V: TRBV25-1; J: TRBJ1-1; D: TRBD1; CDR3: CASSEYRTGKNTEAFF; DNA: TGTGCCAGCAGTGAATATCGGACAGGGAAGAACACTGAAGCTTTCTTT
size: .; V: TRBV9; J: TRBJ2-7; D: TRBD1; CDR3: CASSATGATVPYEQYF; DNA: TGTGCCAGCAGCGCTACAGGGGCGACGGTTCCCTACGAGCAGTACTTC